A selection of T cell receptor beta chains follows, all from one sample in a study of cytomegalovirus exposure and HLA in healthy donors. Clones were read by immunoSEQ multiplex PCR, and TCRdb kept only the in-frame ones, dropping some. The table has a few hundred thousand clones, around 86% seen once. Sample: PBMCs. Receptors were obtained from a young woman in good health and CMV-seronegative. Both conserved end residues are part of each CDR3. A D gene is named only where the DNA matches it firmly. Clone size is stated in some rows and not others, as once, few, many or a class when expanded.

j_call: TRBJ2-3
d_call: TRBD2
clone_size: .
v_call: TRBV18
cdr3_aa: CASSPDASGSTDTQYF
cdr3_nt: TGTGCCAGCTCACCCGATGCTAGCGGGAGCACAGATACGCAGTATTTT

j_call: TRBJ2-1
d_call: TRBD2
clone_size: .
v_call: TRBV10-1
cdr3_aa: CASRGGATSETGYNEQFF
cdr3_nt: TGCGCCAGCAGAGGAGGGGCGACTAGCGAGACGGGATACAATGAGCAGTTCTTC

j_call: TRBJ1-1
d_call: .
clone_size: .
v_call: TRBV7-3
cdr3_aa: CASTSTPGDTEAFF
cdr3_nt: TGTGCCAGCACCTCCACCCCAGGGGACACTGAAGCTTTCTTT

j_call: TRBJ2-7
d_call: .
clone_size: .
v_call: TRBV18
cdr3_aa: CASSPQYEQYF
cdr3_nt: TGTGCCAGCTCACCTCAATACGAGCAGTACTTC

j_call: TRBJ2-3
d_call: .
clone_size: .
v_call: TRBV9
cdr3_aa: CASSAPQSSTDTQYF
cdr3_nt: TGTGCCAGCAGCGCTCCTCAGTCGAGCACAGATACGCAGTATTTT

j_call: TRBJ2-7
d_call: .
clone_size: .
v_call: TRBV4-1
cdr3_aa: CASSQGPEGYEQYF
cdr3_nt: TGCGCCAGCAGCCAAGGACCGGAGGGCTACGAGCAGTACTTC

j_call: TRBJ2-7
d_call: TRBD2
clone_size: .
v_call: TRBV5-6
cdr3_aa: CASSLPGGSYEQYF
cdr3_nt: TGTGCCAGCAGCTTACCGGGAGGCTCCTACGAGCAGTACTTC

j_call: TRBJ2-7
d_call: .
clone_size: .
v_call: TRBV4-2
cdr3_aa: CASSQDPKGGEQYF
cdr3_nt: TGTGCCAGCAGCCAAGATCCGAAAGGCGGCGAGCAGTACTTC

j_call: TRBJ2-1
d_call: .
clone_size: once
v_call: TRBV7-3
cdr3_aa: CASSPTEGEQFF
cdr3_nt: TGTGCCAGCAGCCCGACTGAAGGTGAGCAGTTCTTC

j_call: TRBJ2-7
d_call: TRBD2
clone_size: .
v_call: TRBV5-1
cdr3_aa: CASRGLAGTYEQYF
cdr3_nt: TGCGCCAGTAGGGGACTAGCGGGAACCTACGAGCAGTACTTC

j_call: TRBJ1-3
d_call: .
clone_size: once
v_call: TRBV27
cdr3_aa: CASSLPAGGSGNTIYF
cdr3_nt: TGTGCCAGCAGCCTCCCCGCGGGGGGGTCTGGAAACACCATATATTTT

j_call: TRBJ2-7
d_call: .
clone_size: .
v_call: TRBV28
cdr3_aa: CASRRDSASQQYF
cdr3_nt: TGTGCCAGCAGGCGGGACAGCGCGAGCCAGCAGTACTTC

j_call: TRBJ2-1
d_call: TRBD2
clone_size: .
v_call: TRBV29-1
cdr3_aa: CSVAGGPDTYNEQFF
cdr3_nt: TGCAGCGTAGCGGGAGGACCAGATACCTACAATGAGCAGTTCTTC

j_call: TRBJ2-1
d_call: TRBD2
clone_size: .
v_call: TRBV5-4
cdr3_aa: CASRVMGLAGGNEQFF
cdr3_nt: TGTGCCAGCAGGGTCATGGGACTAGCGGGAGGGAATGAGCAGTTCTTC

j_call: TRBJ2-7
d_call: .
clone_size: few
v_call: TRBV2
cdr3_aa: CASSATGQTYEQYF
cdr3_nt: TGTGCCAGCAGTGCAACAGGCCAAACCTACGAGCAGTACTTC

j_call: TRBJ2-3
d_call: .
clone_size: .
v_call: TRBV9
cdr3_aa: CASSVFSDPSTDTQYF
cdr3_nt: TGTGCCAGCAGCGTATTCAGCGACCCTAGCACAGATACGCAGTATTTT

j_call: TRBJ1-1
d_call: .
clone_size: few
v_call: TRBV4-1
cdr3_aa: CASSQGSGRAEAFF
cdr3_nt: TGCGCCAGCAGCCAAGGGTCGGGTCGTGCTGAAGCTTTCTTT

j_call: TRBJ1-2
d_call: .
clone_size: .
v_call: TRBV7-2
cdr3_aa: CASSTRSVRGYTF
cdr3_nt: TGTGCCAGCAGCACCCGGTCCGTACGGGGCTACACCTTC

j_call: TRBJ2-5
d_call: .
clone_size: .
v_call: TRBV27
cdr3_aa: CASSTPIKGEETQYF
cdr3_nt: TGTGCCAGCAGTACACCCATCAAGGGAGAAGAGACCCAGTACTTC

j_call: TRBJ1-4
d_call: TRBD1
clone_size: once
v_call: TRBV6-1
cdr3_aa: CASSEAGQGRGEKLFF
cdr3_nt: TGTGCCAGCAGTGAAGCGGGACAGGGGAGGGGTGAAAAACTGTTTTTT

j_call: TRBJ1-5
d_call: TRBD1
clone_size: .
v_call: TRBV6-5
cdr3_aa: CASSISGTGSQPQHF
cdr3_nt: TGTGCCAGCAGTATCTCCGGGACAGGGAGTCAGCCCCAGCATTTT

j_call: TRBJ1-3
d_call: .
clone_size: .
v_call: TRBV28
cdr3_aa: CASSLSGGGNTIYF
cdr3_nt: TGTGCCAGCAGTTTATCGGGTGGCGGAAACACCATATATTTT

j_call: TRBJ2-7
d_call: .
clone_size: .
v_call: TRBV13
cdr3_aa: CASSSSGSPYEQYF
cdr3_nt: TGTGCCAGCAGCTCCTCCGGGAGCCCCTACGAGCAGTACTTC

j_call: TRBJ2-2
d_call: TRBD2
clone_size: .
v_call: TRBV12-5
cdr3_aa: CASGLVRVGASGRIDAGELFF
cdr3_nt: TGTGCTAGTGGTTTGGTACGTGTGGGGGCTAGCGGGAGGATCGATGCCGGGGAGCTGTTTTTT

j_call: TRBJ2-5
d_call: .
clone_size: .
v_call: TRBV28
cdr3_aa: CATSEQETQYF
cdr3_nt: TGTGCCACCTCAGAACAAGAGACCCAGTACTTC

j_call: TRBJ1-2
d_call: .
clone_size: .
v_call: TRBV28
cdr3_aa: CATGDSGNYGYTF
cdr3_nt: TGTGCCACCGGGGATAGCGGGAACTATGGCTACACCTTC